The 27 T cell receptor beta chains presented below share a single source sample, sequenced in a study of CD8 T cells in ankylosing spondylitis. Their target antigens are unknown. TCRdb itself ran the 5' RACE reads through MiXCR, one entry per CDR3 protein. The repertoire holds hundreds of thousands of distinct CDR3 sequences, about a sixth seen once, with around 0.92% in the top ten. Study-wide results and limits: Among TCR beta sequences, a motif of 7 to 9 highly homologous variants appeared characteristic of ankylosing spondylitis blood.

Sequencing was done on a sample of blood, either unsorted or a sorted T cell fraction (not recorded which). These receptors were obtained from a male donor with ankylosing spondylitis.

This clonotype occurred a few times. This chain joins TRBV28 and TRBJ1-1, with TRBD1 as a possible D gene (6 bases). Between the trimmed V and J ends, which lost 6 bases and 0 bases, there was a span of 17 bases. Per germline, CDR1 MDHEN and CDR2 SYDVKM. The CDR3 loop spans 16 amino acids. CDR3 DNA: TGTGCCAGCAGAACCTCAGGGGCGAGAGTGAACACTGAAGCTTTCTTT. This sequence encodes CASRTSGARVNTEAFF.

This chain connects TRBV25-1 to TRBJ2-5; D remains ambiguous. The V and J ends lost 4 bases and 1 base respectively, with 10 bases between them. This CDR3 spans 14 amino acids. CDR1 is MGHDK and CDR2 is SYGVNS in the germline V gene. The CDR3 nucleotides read TGTGCCAGCAGTGTCCTAGGCAGCCAAGAGACCCAGTACTTC. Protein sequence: CASSVLGSQETQYF.

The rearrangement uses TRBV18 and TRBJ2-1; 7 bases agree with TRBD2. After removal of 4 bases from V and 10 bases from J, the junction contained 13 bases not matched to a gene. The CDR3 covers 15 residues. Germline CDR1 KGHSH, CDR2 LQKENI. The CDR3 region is CASSHGLVEGGEQFF. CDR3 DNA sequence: TGTGCCAGCTCACACGGACTAGTTGAGGGCGGGGAGCAGTTCTTC.

The CDR3 DNA reads TGTGCCAGCAGTCTTATTACAGGGGTTGTAGGGGAGCTGTTTTTT. Residues: CASSLITGVVGELFF. The genes are TRBV6-1 and TRBJ2-2; 7 bases are shared with TRBD1. V gave up 5 bases and J gave up 8 bases; unmatched junction bases: 11. Germline-derived CDR1 and CDR2 are MNHNS and SASEGT. This CDR3 has 15 amino acids.

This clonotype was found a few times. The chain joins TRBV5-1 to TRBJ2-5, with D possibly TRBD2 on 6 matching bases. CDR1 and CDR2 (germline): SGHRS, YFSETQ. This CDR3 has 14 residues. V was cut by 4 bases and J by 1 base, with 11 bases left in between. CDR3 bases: TGCGCCAGCAGCCTGGGACTGCCCCAAGAGACCCAGTACTTC. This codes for CASSLGLPQETQYF.

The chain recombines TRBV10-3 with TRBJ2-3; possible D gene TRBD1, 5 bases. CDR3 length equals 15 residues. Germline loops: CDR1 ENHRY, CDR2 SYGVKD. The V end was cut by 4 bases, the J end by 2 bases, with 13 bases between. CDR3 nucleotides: TGTGCCATCAGTGTGCAGGGCCTTTCCACAGATACGCAGTATTTT. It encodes CAISVQGLSTDTQYF.

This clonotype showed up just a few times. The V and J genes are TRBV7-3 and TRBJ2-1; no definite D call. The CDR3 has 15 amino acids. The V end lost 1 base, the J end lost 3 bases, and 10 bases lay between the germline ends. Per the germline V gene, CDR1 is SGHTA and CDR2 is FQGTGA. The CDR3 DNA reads TGTGCCAGCAGCTTAAGAATGTCGGTCTACAATGAGCAGTTCTTC. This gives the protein CASSLRMSVYNEQFF. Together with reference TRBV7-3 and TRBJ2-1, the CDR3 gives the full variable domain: GAGVSQTPSNKVTEKGKYVELRCDPISGHTALYWYRQSLGQGPEFLIYFQGTGAADDSGLPNDRFFAVRPEGSVSTLKIQRTERGDSAVYLCASSLRMSVYNEQFFGPGTRLTVL.

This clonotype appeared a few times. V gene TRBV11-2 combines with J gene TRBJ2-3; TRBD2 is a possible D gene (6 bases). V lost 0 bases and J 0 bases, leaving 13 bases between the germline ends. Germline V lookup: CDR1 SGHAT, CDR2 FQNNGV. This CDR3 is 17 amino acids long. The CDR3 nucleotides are TGTGCCAGCAGCTTAGATGGGGGGAGAGTAAGCACAGATACGCAGTATTTT. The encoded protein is CASSLDGGRVSTDTQYF.

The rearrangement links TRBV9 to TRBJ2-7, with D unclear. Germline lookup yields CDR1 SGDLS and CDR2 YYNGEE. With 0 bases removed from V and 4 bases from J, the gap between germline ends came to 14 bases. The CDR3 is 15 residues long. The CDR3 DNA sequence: TGTGCCAGCAGCGTAGCCGTACAGCCCGGGTACGAGCAGTACTTC. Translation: CASSVAVQPGYEQYF.

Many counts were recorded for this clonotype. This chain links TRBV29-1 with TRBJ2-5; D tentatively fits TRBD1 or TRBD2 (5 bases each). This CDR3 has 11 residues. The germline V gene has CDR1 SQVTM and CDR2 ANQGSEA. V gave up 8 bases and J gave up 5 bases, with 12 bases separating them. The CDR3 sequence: CSSGTGETQYF. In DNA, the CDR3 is TGCAGCTCCGGGACGGGGGAGACCCAGTACTTC.

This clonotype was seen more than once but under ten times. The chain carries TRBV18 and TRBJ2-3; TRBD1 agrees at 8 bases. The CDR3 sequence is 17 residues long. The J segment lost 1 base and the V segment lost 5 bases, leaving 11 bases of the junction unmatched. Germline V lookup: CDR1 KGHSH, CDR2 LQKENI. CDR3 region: CASSFVTPGQGTDTQYF. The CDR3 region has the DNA TGTGCCAGCTCATTCGTCACTCCGGGACAGGGCACAGATACGCAGTATTTT.

The CDR3 loop is CAWTQGQGFFNEQFF. The CDR3, as DNA: TGTGCCTGGACACAGGGACAGGGGTTCTTCAATGAGCAGTTCTTC. The rearrangement links TRBV30 to TRBJ2-1; 10 bases match TRBD1. The ends lost 4 bases at V and 6 bases at J; junction bases unmatched: 9. The CDR3 totals 15 residues. Germline-derived CDR1 and CDR2 are GTSNPN and SVGIG (reference sequence).

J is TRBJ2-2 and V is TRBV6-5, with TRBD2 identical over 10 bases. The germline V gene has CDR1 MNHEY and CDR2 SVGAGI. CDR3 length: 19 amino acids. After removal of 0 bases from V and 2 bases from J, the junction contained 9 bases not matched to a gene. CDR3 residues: CASSYSDSASGGNTGELFF. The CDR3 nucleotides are TGTGCCAGCAGTTACTCAGACTCCGCTAGCGGGGGTAACACCGGGGAGCTGTTTTTT.

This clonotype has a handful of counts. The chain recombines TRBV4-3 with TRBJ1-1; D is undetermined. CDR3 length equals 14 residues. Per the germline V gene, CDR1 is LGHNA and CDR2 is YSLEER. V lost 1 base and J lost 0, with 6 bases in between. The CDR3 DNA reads TGCGCCAGCAGCCAAGGGCCGGTGAACACTGAAGCTTTCTTT. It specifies CASSQGPVNTEAFF.

The CDR3 DNA follows: TGTGCCAGCCGCCAGGGGCAGTTGAACACTGAAGCTTTCTTT. Protein sequence: CASRQGQLNTEAFF. This sequence joins TRBV27 and TRBJ1-1, with D possibly being TRBD1 (6 bases). V dropped 8 bases and J dropped 0 bases, with 13 bases sitting between them. This CDR3 contains 14 residues. Germline CDR1 is MNHEY and CDR2 is SMNVEV (reference sequence).

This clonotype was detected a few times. CDR3 coding DNA: TGTGCCAGCAGCTTATTAGGTACCTCTGGAAACACCATATATTTT. It codes for CASSLLGTSGNTIYF. This chain connects TRBV5-6 to TRBJ1-3; D not certain. Germline V gene data show CDR1 as SGHDT and CDR2 as YYEEEE. V was trimmed by 2 bases and J by 0 bases, leaving 9 bases between them. The CDR3 runs 15 residues. The variable domain in full, completed from reference TRBV5-6 and TRBJ1-3, reads DAGVTQSPTHLIKTRGQQVTLRCSPKSGHDTVSWYQQALGQGPQFIFQYYEEEERQRGNFPDRFSGHQFPNYSSELNVNALLLGDSALYLCASSLLGTSGNTIYFGEGSWLTVV.

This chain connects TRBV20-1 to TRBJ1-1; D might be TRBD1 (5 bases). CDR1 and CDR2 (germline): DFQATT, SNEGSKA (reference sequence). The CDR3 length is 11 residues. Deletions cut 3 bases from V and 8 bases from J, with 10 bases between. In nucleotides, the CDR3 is TGCAGTGCTAGGGACAAGGAAGAAGCTTTCTTT. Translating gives CSARDKEEAFF.

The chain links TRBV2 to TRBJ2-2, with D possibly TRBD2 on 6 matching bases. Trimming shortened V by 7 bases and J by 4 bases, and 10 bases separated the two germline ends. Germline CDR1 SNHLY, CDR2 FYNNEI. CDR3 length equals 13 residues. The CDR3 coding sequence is TGTGCCAGCACCCGGGAGAGCACCGGGGAGCTGTTTTTT. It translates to CASTRESTGELFF. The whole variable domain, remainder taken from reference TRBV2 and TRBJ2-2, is EPEVTQTPSHQVTQMGQEVILRCVPISNHLYFYWYRQILGQKVEFLVSFYNNEISEKSEIFDDQFSVERPDGSNFTLKIRSTKLEDSAMYFCASTRESTGELFFGEGSRLTVL.

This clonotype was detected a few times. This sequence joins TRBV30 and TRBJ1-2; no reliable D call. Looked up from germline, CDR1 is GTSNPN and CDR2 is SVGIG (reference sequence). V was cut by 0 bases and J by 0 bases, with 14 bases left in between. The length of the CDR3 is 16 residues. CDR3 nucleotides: TGTGCCTGGAGTGTACTCCTCCCTACGTCTAACTATGGCTACACCTTC. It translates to CAWSVLLPTSNYGYTF.

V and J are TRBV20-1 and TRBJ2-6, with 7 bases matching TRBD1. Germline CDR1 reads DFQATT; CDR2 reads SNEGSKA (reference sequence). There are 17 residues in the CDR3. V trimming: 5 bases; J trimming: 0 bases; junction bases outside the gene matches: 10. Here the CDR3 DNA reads TGCAGTGCTCCCGGGACAGACAAATCCTCTGGGGCCAACGTCCTGACTTTC. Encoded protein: CSAPGTDKSSGANVLTF.

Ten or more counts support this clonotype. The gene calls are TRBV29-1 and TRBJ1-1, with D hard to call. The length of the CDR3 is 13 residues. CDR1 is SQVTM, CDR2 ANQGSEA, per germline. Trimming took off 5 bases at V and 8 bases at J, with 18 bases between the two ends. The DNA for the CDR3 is TGCAGCGTTCACCGAGACGGGGTAGGCGAAGCTTTCTTT. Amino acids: CSVHRDGVGEAFF.

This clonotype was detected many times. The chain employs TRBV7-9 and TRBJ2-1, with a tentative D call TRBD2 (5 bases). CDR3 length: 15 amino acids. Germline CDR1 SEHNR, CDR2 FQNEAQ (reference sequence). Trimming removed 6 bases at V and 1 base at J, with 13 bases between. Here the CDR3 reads CASSSGLMSYNEQFF. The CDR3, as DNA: TGTGCCAGCAGTTCAGGACTGATGTCCTACAATGAGCAGTTCTTC. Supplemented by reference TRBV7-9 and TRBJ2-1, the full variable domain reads DTGVSQNPRHKITKRGQNVTFRCDPISEHNRLYWYRQTLGQGPEFLTYFQNEAQLEKSRLLSDRFSAERPKGSFSTLEIQRTEQGDSAMYLCASSSGLMSYNEQFFGPGTRLTVL.

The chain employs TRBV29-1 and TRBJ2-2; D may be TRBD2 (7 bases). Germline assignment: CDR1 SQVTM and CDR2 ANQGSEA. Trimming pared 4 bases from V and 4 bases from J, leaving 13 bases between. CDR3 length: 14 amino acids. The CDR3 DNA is TGCAGCGTTGGGGGGGGGCAAAGCACCGGGGAGCTGTTTTTT. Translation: CSVGGGQSTGELFF.

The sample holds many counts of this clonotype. The CDR3 region is CASSAGGPIDTQYF. DNA of the CDR3: TGTGCCAGCAGTGCGGGAGGGCCGATAGATACGCAGTATTTT. The V call is TRBV12-3 or TRBV12-4, the J call TRBJ2-3; TRBD2 agrees at 9 bases. The CDR3 spans 14 residues. Losses at the gene ends were 5 bases for V and 5 bases for J; bases not matched to a gene: 5.

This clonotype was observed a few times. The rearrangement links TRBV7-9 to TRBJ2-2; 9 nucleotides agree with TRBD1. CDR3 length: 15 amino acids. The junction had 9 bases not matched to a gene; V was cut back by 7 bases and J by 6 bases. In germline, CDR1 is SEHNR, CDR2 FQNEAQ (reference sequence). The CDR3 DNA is TGTGCCAGCACCAAGGACAGGGGAAGTGCCGGGGAGCTGTTTTTT. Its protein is CASTKDRGSAGELFF.

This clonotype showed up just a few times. The CDR3 loop is CAISEFWGVNTEAFF. The CDR3 nucleotides are TGTGCCATCAGTGAGTTTTGGGGAGTAAACACTGAAGCTTTCTTT. This sequence joins TRBV10-3 and TRBJ1-1; D is unresolved. V dropped 1 base and J dropped 2 bases, with 11 bases sitting between them. This CDR3 is built from 15 residues. CDR1 is ENHRY and CDR2 is SYGVKD in the germline V gene.

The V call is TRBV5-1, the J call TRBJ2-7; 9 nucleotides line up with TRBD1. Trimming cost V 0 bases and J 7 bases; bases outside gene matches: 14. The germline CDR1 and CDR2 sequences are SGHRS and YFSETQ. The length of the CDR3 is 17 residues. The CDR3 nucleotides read TGCGCCAGCAGCTTGGACACTACGGGACAGGGTTCGGGGGAGCAGTACTTC. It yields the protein CASSLDTTGQGSGEQYF.